The clone carrying this T cell receptor beta chain was observed at least ten times. Its antigen is still unknown. This entry belongs to a study of identical twins. Study conclusions and caveats: Partial confounding of zero-insertion analyses by invariant MAIT and iNKT cells was possible. Insertion counts were lower in abundant cord blood beta clonotypes, a trend that memory repertoires did not show. Donors were not followed over many years; analysis was cross-sectional.

TCRdb re-called the 5' RACE reads with MiXCR, one entry per CDR3 protein. The sample yields approximately 600,000 distinct CDR3 sequences, around a tenth seen once. V lost 9 bases, J lost 4 bases, and 15 bases stayed unmatched. Germline V lookup: CDR1 MRHNA, CDR2 SNTAGT. The CDR3 has 17 amino acids. The same data also contributed to another study, on yellow fever vaccine responses in identical twins.

The clonotype was recovered from a woman aged 18-29 years in good health. This chain links TRBV6-4 with TRBJ2-5; TRBD2 aligns across 12 bases. Sequencing used PBMCs. This CDR3 reads CARYARLAGARSETQYF. The CDR3 region has the DNA TGTGCCAGATATGCCCGACTAGCGGGAGCTCGGTCAGAGACCCAGTACTTC.